This is a list of T cell receptor beta chains from one sample in a study of metastatic and nonmetastatic thyroid tumors. TCRdb re-called the PCR reads through MiXCR. The sample records about 40,000 clones, roughly a sixth being singletons. Material for sequencing was blood. All receptors derive from a female donor with papillary thyroid cancer or a benign thyroid nodule (not recorded which). Some clones in this sample may be carry-over from other donors' samples. Both conserved end residues are part of each CDR3. The D gene is left open where the match is weak. Clone sizes are given selectively: once, few, many, or a class where the clone is expanded.

DNA	CDR3	D	V	size	J
TGTGCCAGCAGTATCTCTCCGGGACAGGGGAGGGAACAGCCCCAGCATTTT	CASSISPGQGREQPQHF	TRBD1	TRBV27	many	TRBJ1-5
TGCAGTGCTAGTCTACTAGCGGAAAGGTCCCAGTACTTC	CSASLLAERSQYF	TRBD2	TRBV20-1	many	TRBJ2-5
TGCAGTGCTGCAAATAGCGGGAGGGGTTTCAATGAGCAGTTCTTC	CSAANSGRGFNEQFF	TRBD2	TRBV20-1	many	TRBJ2-1
TGTGCCAGTAGTATAACCCCTCAGGTAGGAGTTTACGAGCAGTACTTC	CASSITPQVGVYEQYF	-	TRBV19	many	TRBJ2-7
TGTGCCAGCAGCCAAGATATTAATGAGCAGTTCTTC	CASSQDINEQFF	-	TRBV3-1	-	TRBJ2-1
TGTGCCAGCAGTTTCGGGCTTGGAGAGACCCAGCACTTC	CASSFGLGETQHF	-	TRBV27	-	TRBJ2-5
TGTGCCAGCTCACCACAACCGGTATCTCAAGGTTCACCCCTCCACTTT	CASSPQPVSQGSPLHF	-	TRBV18	many	TRBJ1-6
TGTGCCAGCAGCGTAGGGCCCGGTTCTGGAAACACCATATATTTT	CASSVGPGSGNTIYF	-	TRBV9	many	TRBJ1-3
TGTGCCAGCAGGGGACAGGCTCACACCGGGGAGCTGTTTTTT	CASRGQAHTGELFF	TRBD1	TRBV6-1	medium-sized	TRBJ2-2
TGTGCCAGCAGCTTATACGCTAGCATTTACAATGAGCAGTTCTTC	CASSLYASIYNEQFF	-	TRBV7-2	-	TRBJ2-1
TGCAGTGCTAGAGATCTCTTAACCACAGATACGCAGTATTTT	CSARDLLTTDTQYF	-	TRBV20-1	many	TRBJ2-3
TGTGCCAGCAGCCAAGAAAGTCGGGTGCGATGGGGCTATGGCTACACCTTC	CASSQESRVRWGYGYTF	-	TRBV14	-	TRBJ1-2
TGTGCCAGCACCCCAAGAGGTAGCGGGAGTAAGTATGAGCAGTTCTTC	CASTPRGSGSKYEQFF	TRBD2	TRBV28	many	TRBJ2-1
TGTGCCAGCAGTCGTAGGGATTTCACTGAAGCTTTCTTT	CASSRRDFTEAFF	-	TRBV6-1	few	TRBJ1-1
TGCAGCCCCTACAGGGCGGTGAACACTGAAGCTTTCTTT	CSPYRAVNTEAFF	-	TRBV29-1	-	TRBJ1-1
TGCAGTGCTAGAGACAGGGGCCTCGCTGGAAACACCATATATTTT	CSARDRGLAGNTIYF	-	TRBV20-1	many	TRBJ1-3
TGCGCCAGCAGCCCAAAGACAGGTCCTTACGCTGAAGCTTTCTTT	CASSPKTGPYAEAFF	-	TRBV5-1	many	TRBJ1-1
TGCGCCAGCAGCCAAGATCCACAGGGCTGGACCCAGTACTTC	CASSQDPQGWTQYF	-	TRBV4-1	many	TRBJ2-5
TGTGCCAGCACCACTGGTTTATTGGGAGAGACCCAGTACTTC	CASTTGLLGETQYF	-	TRBV6-1	many	TRBJ2-5
TGTGCCAGCAGCGTAGGGGTGGGGACAGCGGTCGGGGAGCTGTTTTTT	CASSVGVGTAVGELFF	TRBD1	TRBV9	many	TRBJ2-2
TGTGCCAGCAGTTACTCGCGACTAGCCACAGATACGCAGTATTTT	CASSYSRLATDTQYF	TRBD2	TRBV6-6	few	TRBJ2-3
TGTGCCAGCAGTTACGGACAGGGGGCGGGGGTTATGGCCCAGCATTTT	CASSYGQGAGVMAQHF	TRBD1	TRBV6-5	many	TRBJ1-5
TGCAGTGCTAAGGGGGCGGGCCACTACAATGAGCAGTTCTTC	CSAKGAGHYNEQFF	TRBD1	TRBV20-1	many	TRBJ2-1
TGTGCCAGCAGTCGGACAGTCATAGATCAGCCCCAGCATTTT	CASSRTVIDQPQHF	-	TRBV6-1	-	TRBJ1-5
TGTGCCAGCAGTCCCCCTGTACCTAGCAATCAGCCCCAGCATTTT	CASSPPVPSNQPQHF	-	TRBV28	many	TRBJ1-5